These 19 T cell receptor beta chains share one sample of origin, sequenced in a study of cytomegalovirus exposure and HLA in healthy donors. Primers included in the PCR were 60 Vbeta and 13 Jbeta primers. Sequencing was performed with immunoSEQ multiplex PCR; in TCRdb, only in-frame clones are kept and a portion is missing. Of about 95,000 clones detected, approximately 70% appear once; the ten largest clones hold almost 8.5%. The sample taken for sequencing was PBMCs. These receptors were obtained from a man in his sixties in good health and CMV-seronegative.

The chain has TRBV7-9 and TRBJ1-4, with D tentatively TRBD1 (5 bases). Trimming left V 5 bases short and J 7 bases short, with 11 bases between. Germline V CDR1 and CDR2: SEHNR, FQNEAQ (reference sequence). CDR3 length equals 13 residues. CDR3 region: CASSGRGGEKLFF. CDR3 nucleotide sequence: TGTGCCAGCAGCGGGAGGGGAGGTGAAAAACTGTTTTTT. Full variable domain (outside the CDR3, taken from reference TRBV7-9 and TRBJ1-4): DTGVSQNPRHKITKRGQNVTFRCDPISEHNRLYWYRQTLGQGPEFLTYFQNEAQLEKSRLLSDRFSAERPKGSFSTLEIQRTEQGDSAMYLCASSGRGGEKLFFGSGTQLSVL.

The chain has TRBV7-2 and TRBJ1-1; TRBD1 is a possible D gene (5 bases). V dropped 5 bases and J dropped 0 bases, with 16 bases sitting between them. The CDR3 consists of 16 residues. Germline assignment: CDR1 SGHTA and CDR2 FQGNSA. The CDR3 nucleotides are TGTGCCAGCAGCCTCGGGGGAGGGACCTTGAACACTGAAGCTTTCTTT. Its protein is CASSLGGGTLNTEAFF.

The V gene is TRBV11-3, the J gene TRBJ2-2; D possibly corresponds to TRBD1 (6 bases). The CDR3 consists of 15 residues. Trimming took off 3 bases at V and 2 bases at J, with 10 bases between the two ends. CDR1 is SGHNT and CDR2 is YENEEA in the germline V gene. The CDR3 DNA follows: TGTGCCAGCAGCTTTAAGGGGGTCAACACCGGGGAGCTGTTTTTT. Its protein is CASSFKGVNTGELFF.

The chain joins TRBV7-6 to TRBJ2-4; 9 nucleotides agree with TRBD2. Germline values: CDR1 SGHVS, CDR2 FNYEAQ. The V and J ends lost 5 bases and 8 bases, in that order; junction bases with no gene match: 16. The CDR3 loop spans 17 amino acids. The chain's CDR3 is CASSRNVAGVGEDIQYF. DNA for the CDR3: TGTGCCAGCAGCCGTAACGTAGCGGGAGTGGGCGAAGACATTCAGTACTTC.

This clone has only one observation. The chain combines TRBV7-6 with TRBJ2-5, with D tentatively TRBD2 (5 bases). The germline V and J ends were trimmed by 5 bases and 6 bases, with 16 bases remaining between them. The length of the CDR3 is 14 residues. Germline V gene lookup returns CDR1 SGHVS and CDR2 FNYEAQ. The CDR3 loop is CASSKDSAQKTQYF. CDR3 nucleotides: TGTGCCAGCAGCAAGGATAGCGCACAAAAGACCCAGTACTTC.

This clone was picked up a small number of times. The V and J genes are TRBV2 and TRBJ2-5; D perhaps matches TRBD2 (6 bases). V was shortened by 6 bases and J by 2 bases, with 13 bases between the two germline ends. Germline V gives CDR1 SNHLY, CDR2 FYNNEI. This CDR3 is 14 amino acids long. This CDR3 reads CASSPSLAQETQYF. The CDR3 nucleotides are TGTGCCAGCAGCCCTTCTCTAGCGCAAGAGACCCAGTACTTC.

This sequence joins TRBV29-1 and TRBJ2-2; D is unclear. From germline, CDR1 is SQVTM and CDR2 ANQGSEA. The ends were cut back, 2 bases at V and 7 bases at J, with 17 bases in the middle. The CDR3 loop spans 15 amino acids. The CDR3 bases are TGCAGCGTTGAATTATCCGGTGGTGGTGGCGGGGAGCTGTTTTTT. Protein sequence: CSVELSGGGGGELFF.

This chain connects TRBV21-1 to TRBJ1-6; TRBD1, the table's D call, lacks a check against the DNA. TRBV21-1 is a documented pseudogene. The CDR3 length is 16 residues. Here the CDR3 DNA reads TGTGCCAGCATGGGACAGAGGAGCTCCTATAATTCACCCCTCCACTTT. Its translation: CASMGQRSSYNSPLHF.

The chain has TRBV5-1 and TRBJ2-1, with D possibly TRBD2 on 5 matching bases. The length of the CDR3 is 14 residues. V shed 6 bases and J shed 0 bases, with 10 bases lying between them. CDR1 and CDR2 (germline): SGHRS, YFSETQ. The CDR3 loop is CASNRDNSYNEQFF. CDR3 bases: TGCGCCAGCAACCGGGATAACTCCTACAATGAGCAGTTCTTC.

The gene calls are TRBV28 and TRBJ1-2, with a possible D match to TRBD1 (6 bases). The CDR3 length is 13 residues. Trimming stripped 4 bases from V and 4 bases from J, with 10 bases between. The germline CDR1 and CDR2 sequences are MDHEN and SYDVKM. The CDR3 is CASSSVTGYGYTF. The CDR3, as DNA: TGTGCCAGCAGTTCTGTGACAGGCTATGGCTACACCTTC.

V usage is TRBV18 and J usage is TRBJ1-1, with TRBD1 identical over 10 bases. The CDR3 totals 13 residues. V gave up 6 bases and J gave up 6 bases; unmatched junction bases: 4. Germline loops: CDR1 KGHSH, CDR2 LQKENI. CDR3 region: CASSNGQGAEAFF. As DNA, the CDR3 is TGTGCCAGCTCCAACGGACAGGGGGCTGAAGCTTTCTTT. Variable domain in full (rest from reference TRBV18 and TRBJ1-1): NAGVMQNPRHLVRRRGQEARLRCSPMKGHSHVYWYRQLPEEGLKFMVYLQKENIIDESGMPKERFSAEFPKEGPSILRIQQVVRGDSAAYFCASSNGQGAEAFFGQGTRLTVV.

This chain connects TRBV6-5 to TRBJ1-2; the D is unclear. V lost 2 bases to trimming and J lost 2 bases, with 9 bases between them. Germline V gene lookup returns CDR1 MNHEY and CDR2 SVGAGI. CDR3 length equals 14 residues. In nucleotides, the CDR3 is TGTGCCAGCAGTTACACCGGGATCAACTATGGCTACACCTTC. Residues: CASSYTGINYGYTF.

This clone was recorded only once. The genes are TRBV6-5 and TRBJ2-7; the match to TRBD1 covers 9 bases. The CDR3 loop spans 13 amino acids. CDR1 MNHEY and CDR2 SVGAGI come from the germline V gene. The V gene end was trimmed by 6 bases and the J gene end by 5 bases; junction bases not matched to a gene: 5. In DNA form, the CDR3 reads TGTGCCAGCAGAAAACAGGGGGCCAACGAGCAGTACTTC. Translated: CASRKQGANEQYF.

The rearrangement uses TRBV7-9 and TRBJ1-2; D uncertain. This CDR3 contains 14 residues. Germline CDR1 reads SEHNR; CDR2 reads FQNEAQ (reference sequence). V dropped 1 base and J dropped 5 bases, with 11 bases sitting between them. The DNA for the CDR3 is TGTGCCAGCAGCTTAGACCCGTCGGTATATGGCTACACCTTC. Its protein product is CASSLDPSVYGYTF. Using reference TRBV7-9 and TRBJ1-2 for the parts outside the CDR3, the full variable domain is DTGVSQNPRHKITKRGQNVTFRCDPISEHNRLYWYRQTLGQGPEFLTYFQNEAQLEKSRLLSDRFSAERPKGSFSTLEIQRTEQGDSAMYLCASSLDPSVYGYTFGSGTRLTVV.

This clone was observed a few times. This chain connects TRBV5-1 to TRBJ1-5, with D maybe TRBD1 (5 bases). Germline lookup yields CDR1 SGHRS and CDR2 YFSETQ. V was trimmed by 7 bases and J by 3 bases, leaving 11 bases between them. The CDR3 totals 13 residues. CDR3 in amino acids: CASRREDNQPQHF. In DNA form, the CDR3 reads TGCGCCAGCCGCAGGGAAGACAATCAGCCCCAGCATTTT.

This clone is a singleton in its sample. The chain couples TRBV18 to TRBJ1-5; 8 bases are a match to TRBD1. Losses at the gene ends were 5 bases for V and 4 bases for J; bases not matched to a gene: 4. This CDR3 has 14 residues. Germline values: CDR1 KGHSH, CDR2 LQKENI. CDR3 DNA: TGTGCCAGCTCATCAGGGGGCATTAATCAGCCCCAGCATTTT. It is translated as CASSSGGINQPQHF.

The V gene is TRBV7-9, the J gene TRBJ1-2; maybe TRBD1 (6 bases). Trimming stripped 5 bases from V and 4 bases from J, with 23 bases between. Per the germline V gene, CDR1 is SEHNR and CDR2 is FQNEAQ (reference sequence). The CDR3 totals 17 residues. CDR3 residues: CASSPSGGTGGGYGYTF. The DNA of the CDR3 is TGTGCCAGCAGCCCAAGCGGGGGAACAGGAGGGGGCTATGGCTACACCTTC.

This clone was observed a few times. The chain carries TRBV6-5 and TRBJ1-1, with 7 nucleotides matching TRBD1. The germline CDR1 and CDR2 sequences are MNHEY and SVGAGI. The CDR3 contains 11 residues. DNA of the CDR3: TGTGCAGCGACAGGGACCACTGAAGCTTTCTTT. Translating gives CAATGTTEAFF.

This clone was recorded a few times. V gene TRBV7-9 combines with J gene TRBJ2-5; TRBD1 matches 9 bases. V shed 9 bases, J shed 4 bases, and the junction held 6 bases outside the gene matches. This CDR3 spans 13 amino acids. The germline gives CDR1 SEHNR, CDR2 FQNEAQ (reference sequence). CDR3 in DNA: TGTGCCAGTTTCTTGGACAGGGGAGAGACCCAGTACTTC. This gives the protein CASFLDRGETQYF.